The 23 T cell receptor beta chains reported below all come from one sample, sequenced in a study of blood T cell repertoires in COVID-19. Data came from immunoSEQ multiplex PCR; TCRdb stores just in-frame clones and leaves some out. The table shows fewer than 350,000 clones, with roughly 93% occurring only once. Sequencing was performed on PBMCs or T cells enriched from blood (not recorded which). The origin of the receptors is a woman in her 40s with acute COVID-19.

This chain joins TRBV18 and TRBJ1-3; D remains unclear. This CDR3 region has 16 residues. Trimming stripped 3 bases from V and 0 bases from J, with 12 bases between. The germline V gene encodes CDR1 KGHSH and CDR2 LQKENI. The CDR3 DNA reads TGTGCCAGCTCACCTGAGGATGCTAGCTCTGGAAACACCATATATTTT. Its protein product is CASSPEDASSGNTIYF. The variable domain in full, with the rest retrieved from reference TRBV18 and TRBJ1-3, is NAGVMQNPRHLVRRRGQEARLRCSPMKGHSHVYWYRQLPEEGLKFMVYLQKENIIDESGMPKERFSAEFPKEGPSILRIQQVVRGDSAAYFCASSPEDASSGNTIYFGEGSWLTVV.

The chain combines TRBV5-6 with TRBJ1-2; a weak D match, TRBD1 (6 bases). This CDR3 has 14 amino acids. The V gene lost 4 bases and the J gene lost 5 bases, with 15 bases spanning the gap. Germline V CDR1 and CDR2: SGHDT, YYEEEE. DNA for the CDR3: TGTGCCAGCAGCCCCGACAGGACGAGGTATGGCTACACCTTC. Its translation: CASSPDRTRYGYTF. The variable domain in full, with the rest retrieved from reference TRBV5-6 and TRBJ1-2, is DAGVTQSPTHLIKTRGQQVTLRCSPKSGHDTVSWYQQALGQGPQFIFQYYEEEERQRGNFPDRFSGHQFPNYSSELNVNALLLGDSALYLCASSPDRTRYGYTFGSGTRLTVV.

The chain has TRBV2 and TRBJ2-7, with 9 bases that match TRBD1. The CDR3 consists of 13 residues. V dropped 10 bases and J dropped 3; count of bases not matched to a gene: 7. From germline, CDR1 is SNHLY and CDR2 FYNNEI. CDR3 nucleotides: TGTGCCACCGCCGGGACAGGGATCTACGAGCAGTACTTC. This codes for CATAGTGIYEQYF.

The rearrangement joins TRBV5-1 to TRBJ1-1; D is possibly TRBD1 (5 bases). Germline V gene lookup returns CDR1 SGHRS and CDR2 YFSETQ. CDR3 size: 13 residues. V lost 4 bases and J 3 bases, leaving 10 bases between the germline ends. The CDR3 here is CASSGTGDTEAFF. CDR3 DNA: TGCGCCAGCAGCGGCACAGGAGACACTGAAGCTTTCTTT.

This clone appeared a single time. The chain carries TRBV5-8 and TRBJ2-2; a weak D match, TRBD1 (5 bases). The V gene lost 4 bases and the J gene lost 0 bases, with 13 bases spanning the gap. Looked up from germline, CDR1 is SGHTS and CDR2 is YDEGEE. The CDR3 has 16 residues. The CDR3 DNA follows: TGTGCCAGCAGCGTGACAGAAACTTCGAACACCGGGGAGCTGTTTTTT. Amino acid sequence: CASSVTETSNTGELFF.

V and J are TRBV28 and TRBJ1-2; D perhaps matches TRBD1 (6 bases). The CDR3 is 13 residues long. Deletions cut 3 bases from V and 5 bases from J, with 10 bases between. The germline gives CDR1 MDHEN, CDR2 SYDVKM. The CDR3: CASSFDRNYGYTF. The CDR3 region has the DNA TGTGCCAGCAGTTTCGACAGGAATTATGGCTACACCTTC.

This chain connects TRBV9 to TRBJ1-4; D gene ambiguous. Trimming took off 3 bases at V and 4 bases at J, with 7 bases between the two ends. This CDR3 is 13 amino acids long. Germline V gene sequence: CDR1 SGDLS, CDR2 YYNGEE. As DNA, the CDR3 is TGTGCCAGCAGCGGTGGAGGTAATGAAAAACTGTTTTTT. Encoded protein: CASSGGGNEKLFF. The entire variable domain, with the rest obtained from reference TRBV9 and TRBJ1-4, is as follows: DSGVTQTPKHLITATGQRVTLRCSPRSGDLSVYWYQQSLDQGLQFLIQYYNGEERAKGNILERFSAQQFPDLHSELNLSSLELGDSALYFCASSGGGNEKLFFGSGTQLSVL.

A few counts support this clone. The chain recombines TRBV6-5 with TRBJ2-1; the D gene is possibly TRBD2 (5 bases). In germline, CDR1 is MNHEY, CDR2 SVGAGI. This CDR3 contains 15 residues. V was clipped by 5 bases and J by 4 bases, with 15 bases between them. The CDR3 nucleotides read TGTGCCAGCAGTACGCTCAACGGGGAATACAATGAGCAGTTCTTC. As protein: CASSTLNGEYNEQFF.

This chain connects TRBV19 to TRBJ1-1; no definite D call. The CDR3 contains 13 residues. Germline V gene lookup returns CDR1 LNHDA and CDR2 SQIVND (reference sequence). Trimming pared 3 bases from V and 8 bases from J, leaving 13 bases between. The CDR3 sequence: CASSMRSPREAFF. The CDR3 bases are TGTGCCAGTAGTATGAGAAGCCCCAGGGAAGCTTTCTTT.

The rearrangement uses TRBV28 and TRBJ1-6, with 7 bases lining up with TRBD1. Germline V gives CDR1 MDHEN, CDR2 SYDVKM. The CDR3 runs 14 residues. Trimming removed 3 bases from V and 10 bases from J; junction bases left unmatched: 6. The CDR3 DNA reads TGTGCCAGCAGTTTCAGGGGGATTGGGTCACCCCTCCACTTT. It codes for CASSFRGIGSPLHF.

This clone was seen a handful of times. This chain uses TRBV2 with TRBJ1-5, with a weak D call TRBD1 (5 bases). This CDR3 has 14 residues. Looked up from germline, CDR1 is SNHLY and CDR2 is FYNNEI. V lost 7 bases to trimming and J lost 2 bases, with 12 bases between them. The CDR3 loop reads CASKGQGRNQPQHF. The CDR3 DNA reads TGTGCCAGCAAGGGCCAGGGTCGCAATCAGCCCCAGCATTTT.

The V call is TRBV28, the J call TRBJ2-7, with a possible D match to TRBD2 (6 bases). CDR1 and CDR2 (germline): MDHEN, SYDVKM. Trimming removed 4 bases from V and 5 bases from J, with 15 bases in between. The CDR3 runs to 14 residues. The CDR3 region has the DNA TGTGCCAGCAGTTCCACGGGACTTCTCAACGAGCAGTACTTC. This gives the protein CASSSTGLLNEQYF.

This chain links TRBV4-1 with TRBJ1-1; TRBD1 matches 8 bases. This CDR3 contains 14 residues. CDR1 MGHRA and CDR2 YSYEKL come from the germline V gene. V gave up 4 bases and J gave up 8 bases; unmatched junction bases: 9. The CDR3 is CASSPYQGAVEAFF. The CDR3 nucleotides are TGCGCCAGCAGCCCCTATCAGGGGGCGGTCGAAGCTTTCTTT.

The chain uses TRBV2 and TRBJ1-5; D remains unclear. The CDR3 runs to 12 residues. Germline lookup yields CDR1 SNHLY and CDR2 FYNNEI. Trimming removed 10 bases from V and 3 bases from J, with 10 bases in between. Here the CDR3 reads CANEADNQPQHF. The CDR3 DNA sequence: TGTGCCAACGAAGCCGACAATCAGCCCCAGCATTTT.

The chain couples TRBV5-1 to TRBJ2-2, with D possibly being TRBD1 (5 bases). In germline, CDR1 is SGHRS, CDR2 YFSETQ. The CDR3 is made up of 16 amino acids. Trimming removed 0 bases at V and 0 bases at J, with 9 bases between. CDR3 nucleotides: TGCGCCAGCAGCTTGGTTCCACAGGCGAACACCGGGGAGCTGTTTTTT. Protein product: CASSLVPQANTGELFF.

This chain connects TRBV18 to TRBJ2-4; possible D gene TRBD1, 6 bases. The V end lost 4 bases, the J end lost 0 bases, and 13 bases lay between the germline ends. From germline, CDR1 is KGHSH and CDR2 LQKENI. The CDR3 runs to 16 residues. The CDR3 region is CASSLGQLLAKNIQYF. In DNA, the CDR3 is TGTGCCAGCTCACTAGGACAGTTACTAGCCAAAAACATTCAGTACTTC.

This rearrangement joins TRBV4-1 to TRBJ2-1; D gene uncertain. The V gene lost 2 bases and the J gene lost 9 bases, with 17 bases spanning the gap. The CDR3 length is 15 residues. CDR1 is MGHRA, CDR2 YSYEKL, per germline. The CDR3 reads CASSQYLATLGEQFF. DNA for the CDR3: TGCGCCAGCAGCCAATACCTCGCGACTCTGGGTGAGCAGTTCTTC.

The rearrangement uses TRBV19 and TRBJ1-2, with TRBD1 matching over 12 bases. Germline CDR1 LNHDA, CDR2 SQIVND (reference sequence). V trimming: 4 bases; J trimming: 7 bases; junction bases outside the gene matches: 7. The CDR3 contains 15 residues. The CDR3 region has the DNA TGTGCCAGTAGTAGGGACAGGGGGCTAACGCGTGGCTACACCTTC. Its translation is CASSRDRGLTRGYTF. The full variable domain, with the rest looked up from reference TRBV19 and TRBJ1-2, is DGGITQSPKYLFRKEGQNVTLSCEQNLNHDAMYWYRQDPGQGLRLIYYSQIVNDFQKGDIAEGYSVSREKKESFPLTVTSAQKNPTAFYLCASSRDRGLTRGYTFGSGTRLTVV.

The chain joins TRBV3-1 (or the pseudogene TRBV3-2) to TRBJ2-7, with 7 bases lining up with TRBD2. From germline, CDR1 is LGHDT and CDR2 YNNKEL (reference sequence). The J segment lost 4 bases and the V segment lost 1 base, leaving 16 bases of the junction unmatched. CDR3 length equals 18 residues. Here the CDR3 DNA reads TGTGCCAGCAGCCAAGCCCTGCAGACTAGCTTAATGTGGTACGAGCAGTACTTC. This encodes CASSQALQTSLMWYEQYF.

This clone was seen a handful of times. This rearrangement joins TRBV5-4 to TRBJ1-1, with 10 bases that match TRBD1. The V gene end was trimmed by 4 bases and the J gene end by 0 bases; junction bases not matched to a gene: 3. Germline CDR1 SGHNT, CDR2 YYREEE (reference sequence). The CDR3 has 15 residues. CDR3 nucleotides: TGTGCCAGCAGCCCGGGACAGGGGCTGAACACTGAAGCTTTCTTT. The encoded protein is CASSPGQGLNTEAFF.

The genes are TRBV19 and TRBJ1-5; a weak D match, TRBD1 (6 bases). From germline, CDR1 is LNHDA and CDR2 SQIVND (reference sequence). CDR3 length: 16 amino acids. Trimming left V 4 bases short and J 4 bases short, with 17 bases between. The CDR3 region has the DNA TGTGCCAGTAGTAAGTTTTCAGGGGAGGGGAATCAGCCCCAGCATTTT. Translated: CASSKFSGEGNQPQHF. Full variable domain (rest looked up from reference TRBV19 and TRBJ1-5): DGGITQSPKYLFRKEGQNVTLSCEQNLNHDAMYWYRQDPGQGLRLIYYSQIVNDFQKGDIAEGYSVSREKKESFPLTVTSAQKNPTAFYLCASSKFSGEGNQPQHFGDGTRLSIL.

This chain uses TRBV15 with TRBJ2-3, with 8 bases fitting TRBD2. CDR3 length equals 16 residues. V shed 9 bases and J 1 base; nucleotides not matched to a gene: 12. Germline values: CDR1 LNHNV, CDR2 YYDKDF (reference sequence). The CDR3 nucleotides are TGTGCCACGTCTATGCCGGGGGGGCCGCGCACAGATACGCAGTATTTT. This codes for CATSMPGGPRTDTQYF.

The CDR3, as DNA: TGTGCCAGCAGACTAGCCATTTACGAGCAGTACTTC. Its translation is CASRLAIYEQYF. The rearrangement joins TRBV6-5 to TRBJ2-7; D perhaps matches TRBD2 (6 bases). V gave up 6 bases and J gave up 4 bases, with 10 bases separating them. CDR3 size: 12 residues. Germline loops: CDR1 MNHEY, CDR2 SVGAGI.